This TCR beta chain was profiled in a study of cytomegalovirus exposure and HLA in healthy donors (dated 2017 in TCRdb). For context, the study as a whole: An earlier analysis of some 550 of the donors reported 250 to 300 Gb of sequence data and 117 million unique TCR beta sequences from about 179 million T cells. An early release covering over 500 HLA-typed donors comprised roughly 300 gigabases of sequencing data and 85 million to 100 million unique TCR sequences. Of the roughly 430 genotyped donors, approximately 83% fell in the genetic ancestry cluster associated with self-reported Caucasian donors. The study aimed to test whether signatures of past pathogen exposure could be identified by cataloging public T cell receptors. The study profiled the T cell repertoires of fewer than 850 subjects by immunosequencing and related them to cytomegalovirus serostatus. Besides the first cohort of 666 subjects, a separate validation cohort made up of some 110 different subjects was used. The study combined high-throughput TCR immunosequencing, statistical association of individual TCRs with disease status, and machine learning to predict cytomegalovirus infection status. A later analysis re-examined previously published TCR beta repertoires from about 670 donors and added high-resolution HLA genotyping to investigate patterns of TCR occurrence. In the later analysis, no new phenotypic data were used to find candidate immune exposures; instead, reliance was placed on TCR beta sequences and their occurrence across donors. To decide whether each TCR beta V gene segment behaved as functional or pseudogenic, an earlier analysis of some 600 of the donors relied on high-throughput TCR beta sequencing. Donor age, sex, ethnicity and CMV serostatus were compiled together with the repertoire data. In a later genetic analysis, genome-wide SNP genotypes for 398 of the 666 donors were used, and that subset was treated as a discovery cohort. All discovery cohort repertoires had been generated on a single sequencing platform. Class I and class II HLA loci were covered by the typing at four-digit resolution. The number of typed donors differed by locus: about 629-640 for A, B, C, DRB1 and DQB1; 500 to 550 for DQA1; approximately 600 for DPA1; and roughly 450 for DPB1. Because of strong linkage in the cohort, a handful of DR-DQ haplotypes were treated as single units for association and clustering. Across around 400 genotyped donors of the cohort, an average of roughly 250,000 unique TCR beta nucleotide sequences per donor were sequenced, and roughly 17% of those sequences were non-productive. Overall study results and their limits: Because HLA typing was missing for some donors at each locus, association tests included only the typed subset. The authors suggested that the approach could potentially be generalized to other disease states and immunological phenotypes. In vitro tests confirmed that a few of the cytomegalovirus-associated TCR beta chains recognize cytomegalovirus antigens. Most CMV-associated TCR beta chains appeared to be HLA-restricted in a later analysis, and the HLA associations seemed to be driven largely by CMV exposure. Correlated functional status among segregating V segments might be attributable to linkage disequilibrium, but an unknown experimental factor could not be ruled out. V-gene and J-gene trimming of TCR beta chains was associated with a missense DCLRE1C variant in a later genetic analysis, and the association was replicated in an independent cohort. In a later analysis, HLA-associated TCR beta chains showed more clonal expansion and lower generation probabilities than non-associated chains that were equally common. In a later genetic analysis, fewer N-insertions in productive TCRs were reported among donors in an Asian-associated ancestry cluster than the roughly 700-donor mean. According to a later analysis, TCR association rates differed among HLA loci, with DRB1 alleles showing the most associated TCRs and HLA-C alleles showing the fewest. In this cohort, only TCR beta chains were sequenced, and detectable features were limited by the absence of alpha or paired-chain data. When HLA alleles, especially DR and DQ, strongly co-occurred, attributing TCR associations to individual alleles was difficult. A group of highly shared sequence variants was considered likely to be a technical artifact of the sequencing pipeline. A further reported finding was that TCR beta sequences accurately predicted the HLA-A and HLA-B alleles for most subjects in the first cohort. For the cohort, immune exposure information was limited to CMV serostatus. According to a later analysis, parvovirus B19, influenza, CMV and Epstein-Barr virus appeared linked to several top co-occurrence clusters. At a false discovery rate of 0.05, a later analysis linked under 20,000 TCR beta sequences to specific HLA alleles. Cytomegalovirus status was reported to be diagnosed by the classifier with high specificity and sensitivity in both the original and validation cohorts. In an earlier analysis of several hundred of the donors, most TCR beta V segments were observed in productive rearrangements about 90% or about 30% of the time, broadly matching IMGT annotations. While some public TCRs were present in many individuals, most TCR sequences turned up only very rarely across donors. Presence/absence analyses assumed roughly uniform sequencing depth across donors, an assumption that may not hold. A total of 150 to 200 TCR beta chains were listed by the study as associated with cytomegalovirus. The earlier analysis of about 600 of the donors excluded some 15 rarely observed V segments, including chromosome 9 orphons, because counts were too low.

Receptor amplification or capture employed the immunoSEQ multiplex PCR assay. A mixture of 60 forward primers for TCR Vbeta segments and 13 reverse primers for TCR Jbeta segments was used in the multiplex PCR. A multiplex PCR assay on genomic DNA amplified the CDR3 region of rearranged TCR beta genes. The Illumina HiSeq System was used to sequence the amplified TCR beta libraries as 87-base-pair reads. Per the source publication's procedure: In a later analysis, about 80 million unique TCR beta chains were counted across the approximately 620 repertoires, and approximately 11 million of these chains were shared by at least two donors. To remove PCR and sequencing errors, raw reads were error-corrected and collapsed into unique sequences using a nearest-neighbor algorithm that merged closely related sequences. V, D and J gene segments were assigned by aligning CDR3 sequences to IMGT reference sequences. Each retained sequence needed at least a six-nucleotide match to both a V gene segment and a J gene segment. A rearrangement was called productive if the CDR3 had no stop codons and remained in frame with V and J, and every other rearrangement was called non-productive. CDR3 was defined by IMGT convention, running from the second conserved V-encoded cysteine to the conserved J-encoded phenylalanine. The earlier analysis of about 610 of the donors excluded sequences that lacked an unambiguous match to a single V gene segment. An earlier analysis of about 600 of the donors called V segments functional above 56.7% productive rearrangements and segregating when the between-donor standard deviation exceeded 5%. A statistical classification framework was built for diagnosing cytomegalovirus status from the catalog of TCR beta chain sequences. V and J gene assignment, in a later analysis, came from comparing TCR nucleotide sequences with IMGT/GENE-DB human TR gene sequences. In a later analysis, CDR3 sequences and most-parsimonious VDJ recombination scenarios were assigned using the TCRdist pipeline. In a later analysis, each TCR beta chain was defined by its CDR3 amino acid sequence together with its V-gene family, and reads without a unique V-gene family were excluded. To address suspected cross-contamination and a sequencing artifact, a later analysis removed approximately 600 highly shared, low-generation-probability nucleotide sequences. In a later analysis, a clonal expansion index was calculated for each public chain from normalized within-repertoire ranks of inferred template counts. Generation probabilities in a later analysis came from a VDJ recombination model fitted to out-of-frame rearrangements, and those results were checked against IGoR. In a later analysis, hypergeometric tests were used to score TCR-TCR, TCR-HLA and TCR-CMV co-occurrence, with a repertoire-size bias correction applied to TCR pairs. To estimate false discovery rates, a later analysis permuted the HLA or CMV assignments 20 times. In a later analysis, co-occurring TCRs were grouped using DBSCAN, with TCRdist sequence similarity added in when clustering inside HLA-allele-positive subsets. Repertoires with fewer than 30,000 or more than 120,000 public chains were left out of co-occurrence clustering, as were about five repertoires with anomalous nucleotide sharing. What TCRdb holds here is the immuneACCESS table cut down to in-frame rearrangements. Part of the clones is not present; checked against another copy, under half of the missing clones reflect an unresolved V gene, and the others are unexplained. Clonal size and the V and J genes are those of that table, whereas D and trimming came from the DNA. The table for this sample lists approximately 73,000 clones; 65% to 85% of them were counted only once. The ten largest clones represent roughly an eighth of the sample.

The cohort consisted of approximately 670 healthy bone marrow donors. At the time of sampling, every cohort member was nominally healthy, though immune exposures that went unrecorded were likely present. The donor tested CMV seronegative, placing the donor among the 352 seronegative members of the cohort. A peripheral blood sample was collected from each donor, and TCR beta sequencing was performed on peripheral blood mononuclear cells. The Qiagen DNeasy Blood Extraction Kit was used to extract genomic DNA from the blood cell samples. To note about this clone: Its specific antigen is unknown. No base qualities exist here, and no much larger clone lies one base off it.

This TCR came from a man aged 65 to 85 in good health and CMV-seronegative. The sequencing input was PBMCs.

The nucleotide sequence reads TGCGCCAGCAGCCAAGTTACGGGGGGAATGGATGGCTACACCTTC. This sequence encodes CASSQVTGGMDGYTF. The rearrangement combines TRBV4-3 with TRBJ1-2; the D segment could be TRBD1, given 5 matching bases. The CDR3 runs 15 amino acids, cysteine and phenylalanine included. Only the CDR3 region is kept as DNA, spanning 45 bases read in frame from base 1. V is cut by 1 base and J by 6 bases, and the space between the germline ends is 15 bases. From a lookup of the germline V gene, CDR1 and CDR2 are LGHNA and YSLEER.